This T cell receptor beta chain was found in a study of cytomegalovirus exposure and HLA in healthy donors. Study overall: One earlier analysis, a look at 150 million to 200 million T cells, found some 110 million unique TCR beta sequences.

Germline CDR1 SEHNR, CDR2 FQNEAQ (reference sequence). This CDR3 has 15 residues. The V and J ends lost 7 bases and 7 bases respectively, with 17 bases between them. Vbeta (60) and Jbeta (13) primers were used in the PCR. Clones were sequenced by immunoSEQ multiplex PCR, and TCRdb holds only the in-frame ones, with some missing. The profile shows about 200,000 clones, around 83% of them singletons. The sequenced material came from PBMCs. This chain links TRBV7-9 with TRBJ1-6; no reliable D call. The TCR comes from a girl aged 5-17 years in good health and CMV-seronegative. The CDR3 DNA sequence: TGTGCCAGCACCACTTCCGGGAGACCAAATTCACCCCTCCACTTT. Encoded protein: CASTTSGRPNSPLHF. Combining the CDR3 with reference TRBV7-9 and TRBJ1-6 gives the whole variable domain DTGVSQNPRHKITKRGQNVTFRCDPISEHNRLYWYRQTLGQGPEFLTYFQNEAQLEKSRLLSDRFSAERPKGSFSTLEIQRTEQGDSAMYLCASTTSGRPNSPLHFGNGTRLTVT.